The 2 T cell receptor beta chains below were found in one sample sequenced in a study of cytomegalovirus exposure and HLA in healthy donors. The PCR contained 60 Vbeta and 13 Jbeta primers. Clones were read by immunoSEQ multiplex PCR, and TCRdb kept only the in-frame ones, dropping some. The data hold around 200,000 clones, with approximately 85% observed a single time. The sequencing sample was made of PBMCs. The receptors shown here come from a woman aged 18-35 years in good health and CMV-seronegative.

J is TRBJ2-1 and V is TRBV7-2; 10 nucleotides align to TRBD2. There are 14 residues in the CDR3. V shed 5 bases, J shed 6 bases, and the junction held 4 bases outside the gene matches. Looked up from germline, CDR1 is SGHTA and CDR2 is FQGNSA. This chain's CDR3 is CASSASSGSNEQFF. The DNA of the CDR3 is TGTGCCAGCAGCGCGTCTAGCGGGAGCAATGAGCAGTTCTTC.

DNA for the CDR3: TGCGCCAGCAGCTTCTCGGCGGCGAACACCGGGGAGCTGTTTTTT. Residues: CASSFSAANTGELFF. The chain couples TRBV5-1 to TRBJ2-2; D gene ambiguous. Trimming cost V 2 bases and J 0 bases, with 8 bases left between them. Germline V gene lookup returns CDR1 SGHRS and CDR2 YFSETQ. The CDR3 extends over 15 amino acids.